This T cell receptor (beta chain) was found in a study of OX40 agonist ivuxolimab in advanced cancers. At the level of the whole study: The costimulatory receptor OX40 (CD134) was targeted by ivuxolimab, a fully human IgG2 agonistic monoclonal antibody. Intravenous ivuxolimab was administered to patients every 2 weeks at six dose levels: 0.01, 0.1, 0.3, 1.5, 3 and 10 mg/kg. In the dose-escalation cohort, 70% to 85% of patients were male, and the mean age was 60 years with a range of roughly 23 to 79. The paper describes the monotherapy dose-escalation part (N ≈ 52 patients) of the phase I trial of ivuxolimab. Peripheral TCRbeta sequencing aimed to test whether ivuxolimab altered TCR sequence diversity and caused clonal T-cell expansion. Of the roughly 50 dose-escalation patients, hepatocellular carcinoma was present in approximately 20, melanoma in roughly 15, renal cell carcinoma in 9 and head and neck cancer in 9. Patients were allowed to have had prior anti-PD-1, anti-PD-L1 or anti-CTLA-4 therapy, and around two fifths of the dose-escalation patients had been treated with checkpoint inhibitors. Three dose-escalation patients achieved partial responses, one with hepatocellular carcinoma and two with cutaneous melanoma. General study outcomes and caveats: At doses of 0.1 to 3.0 mg/kg, clonal expansion of both CD4+ and CD8+ blood T cells was observed from baseline to week 6. Low levels of normalized T-cell clonal expansion were also seen in some nonresponding patients. After ivuxolimab, CD8+ T cells had more expanded clones than CD4+ T cells on average. Antigen specificity was not determined for the clonally expanded peripheral T cells. In the 0.1-3.0 mg/kg groups, partial responders were among the patients with the lowest normalized peripheral clonal expansion, particularly in CD8+ T cells.

Genomic DNA was extracted from sorted cells for sequencing of the TCRbeta CDR3 region. The immunoSEQ Assay was used to sequence the TCRbeta CDR3 regions. TCRdb retrieved this table from immuneACCESS and kept in-frame rearrangements only. Not all clones are present; in checked studies, unresolved V genes account for under half, and no reason is known for the remainder. The sample records some 100,000 clones, 80% to 95% of which are singletons. The ten largest clones represent 3% to 3.5% of the sample. This clone is a singleton in its sample. No cognate antigen has been identified for it. The sample holds no much larger clone one base away, and base qualities are not on file. Patients with autoimmune disease history or receiving systemic immunosuppression were excluded from the trial. Peripheral blood for TCR sequencing was collected from all dose cohorts at baseline, on cycle 4 day 1, and on cycle 7 day 1. The samples were taken from a phase I, first-in-human, multicenter, open-label dose-escalation trial of ivuxolimab. Adults with locally advanced or metastatic melanoma, renal cell, hepatocellular, or head and neck squamous cell carcinoma were enrolled in the trial. Before TCR sequencing, CD4+ T cells and CD8+ T cells from peripheral blood were sorted into separate populations.

Reading the germline V gene (reference sequence) gives CDR1 LNHNV and CDR2 YYDKDF. Ends trimmed: V by 1 base, J by 4 bases; bases unmatched to a gene: 17. The CDR3 has 19 amino acids, counting the end cysteine and phenylalanine. Only the CDR3 part of the read is kept: 57 bases, read in frame from the first base. The chain is made from TRBV15 and TRBJ2-7; 9 nucleotides in the junction match TRBD2. The sequences come from CD4+ or CD8+ T cells sorted from blood, collected in a trial of the OX40 agonist ivuxolimab. The TCR was taken from an adult with an advanced solid tumor such as melanoma, head and neck, liver or kidney cancer. At the DNA level, the sequence is TGTGCCACCAGCAGAGGACTCACCCTAGCGCGGGAGGGCCTTTACGAGCAGTACTTC. Translated, this gives CATSRGLTLAREGLYEQYF.